The entry below describes one TCR beta chain. Antigen specificity is unknown. The data are from a study of T cell responses to AZD1222 COVID-19 vaccine. Study outcomes and limitations: Donors, mostly white British, included more females; clonal diversity was possibly underestimated.

Germline lookup yields CDR1 SGDLS and CDR2 YYNGEE. The germline V and J ends were trimmed by 6 bases and 2 bases, with 11 bases remaining between them. This CDR3 is built from 13 residues. This table comes from immunoSEQ multiplex PCR, and its TCRdb copy is limited to in-frame clones, with some not included. The sample shows around 87,000 clones, about nine tenths of them seen only once. Sequenced material: peripheral blood, taken on day 0 of AZD1222 vaccination. The genes are TRBV9 and TRBJ2-5; D may be TRBD1 (7 bases). The TCR sequence derives from an adult in good health. CDR3 sequence reads: CASTPGGQETQYF. CDR3 DNA: TGTGCCAGCACCCCAGGGGGGCAAGAGACCCAGTACTTC.